This entry features one TCR beta chain sequence. RNA served as the template for amplifying TCR beta CDR3 regions. RT-PCR with HTBI primers came first, then second-round multiplex PCR. TCRdb passed the multiplex PCR reads through MiXCR, listing each CDR3 protein once. The sample consists of about 740,000 distinct CDR3 sequences, 35% to 50% of them appearing once. The sample belongs to a study of Graves' ophthalmopathy and Graves' hyperthyroidism. The length of the CDR3 is 12 residues. Per the germline V gene, CDR1 is LNHDA and CDR2 is SQIVND (reference sequence). V was pared by 4 bases and J by 11 bases, with 12 bases between. Where ophthalmopathy was present, donors had moderate-to-severe activity, CAS ≥3, NOSPECS ≥4 and duration under 3 months.

The clonotype was recovered from an adult man with Graves' ophthalmopathy. Sequenced sample: peripheral blood. The rearrangement uses TRBV19 and TRBJ1-5; D ambiguous. The CDR3 coding sequence is TGTGCCAGTAGTACAAGCGGACGTGCCCAGCATTTT. Its translation is CASSTSGRAQHF.